The clone carrying this T cell receptor beta chain was observed a few times. Amplification of ligated cDNA took four PCR rounds with SP2 and nested alpha and beta constant primers. TCRdb recomputed calls from the 5' RACE reads with MiXCR, one row per CDR3 protein. The sample consists of 55,000 to 65,000 distinct CDR3 sequences, approximately 8.5% of them appearing once. These data are taken from a study of naive and memory T cell subsets. A UMI-containing oligonucleotide was joined by 3' ligation to the TCR cDNA template. The junction had 14 bases not matched to a gene; V was cut back by 4 bases and J by 6 bases. The germline CDR1 and CDR2 sequences are SGHKS and YYEKEE (reference sequence). The CDR3 sequence is 16 residues long.

The clonotype originates from a female donor in good health. The chain links TRBV5-5 to TRBJ1-2, with 8 bases matching TRBD1. CDR3 nucleotide sequence: TGTGCCAGCAGCCTGGGACAGGACTTCCTAGGAGATGGCTACACCTTC. It translates to CASSLGQDFLGDGYTF.